The entry below gives a single T cell receptor (beta chain) sequence along with its context. Its antigen remains unknown. Here immunoSEQ multiplex PCR was the method, and the copy in TCRdb shows in-frame clones only, minus some. The table has some 170,000 clones, roughly nine tenths seen once. Trimming cost V 5 bases and J 4 bases; bases outside gene matches: 8. Germline V gene lookup returns CDR1 SGHRS and CDR2 YFSETQ. The CDR3 contains 14 residues. The data stem from a study of cytomegalovirus exposure and HLA in healthy donors. Findings and limits, study-wide: Overall, around 150 TCR beta chains were annotated as cytomegalovirus-associated.

The specimen was PBMCs. J is TRBJ1-1 and V is TRBV5-1; 7 bases fit TRBD1. The receptor was isolated from a man between 18 and 29 years old in good health and CMV-seropositive. In nucleotides, the CDR3 is TGCGCCAGCAGTCCGTGGACAGGCGGCACTGAAGCTTTCTTT. The encoded protein is CASSPWTGGTEAFF.